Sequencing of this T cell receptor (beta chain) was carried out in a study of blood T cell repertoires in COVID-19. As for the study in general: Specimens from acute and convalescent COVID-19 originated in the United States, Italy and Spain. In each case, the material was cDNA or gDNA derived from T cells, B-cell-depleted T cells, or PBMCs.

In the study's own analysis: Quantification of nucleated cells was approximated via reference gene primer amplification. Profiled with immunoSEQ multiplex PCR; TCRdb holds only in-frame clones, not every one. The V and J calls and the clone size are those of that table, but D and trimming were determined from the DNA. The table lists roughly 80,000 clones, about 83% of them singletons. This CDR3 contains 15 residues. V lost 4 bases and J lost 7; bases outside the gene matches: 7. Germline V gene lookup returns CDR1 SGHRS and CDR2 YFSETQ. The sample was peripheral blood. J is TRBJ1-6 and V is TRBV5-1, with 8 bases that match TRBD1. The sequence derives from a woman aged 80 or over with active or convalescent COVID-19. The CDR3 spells CASSMGTGSNSPLHF. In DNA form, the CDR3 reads TGCGCCAGCAGCATGGGGACAGGATCCAATTCACCCCTCCACTTT.